Below, 13 T cell receptor beta chains from the same sample are listed, as sequenced in a study of blood T cell repertoires in COVID-19. Generated by immunoSEQ multiplex PCR, the TCRdb table keeps only in-frame clones and is missing some. The sample shows roughly 260,000 clones, 75% to 95% of them seen only once. Sequenced sample: PBMCs or T cells enriched from blood (not recorded which). These receptors all stem from a woman younger than 30 who had recovered from COVID-19.

This clone was seen just once. The J gene is TRBJ2-2, the V gene TRBV2; D is unresolved. This CDR3 region has 12 residues. Germline assignment: CDR1 SNHLY and CDR2 FYNNEI. Trimming removed 5 bases from V and 1 base from J, with 2 bases in between. The CDR3: CASSQNTGELFF. In nucleotides, the CDR3 is TGTGCCAGCAGTCAGAACACCGGGGAGCTGTTTTTT.

This chain uses TRBV11-2 with TRBJ2-3, with TRBD2 identical over 10 bases. The J segment lost 4 bases and the V segment lost 6 bases, leaving 7 bases of the junction unmatched. Germline CDR1 SGHAT, CDR2 FQNNGV. CDR3 length: 15 residues. In DNA form, the CDR3 reads TGTGCCAGCAGATCTAGCGGGGGACTAGCAGATACGCAGTATTTT. It yields the protein CASRSSGGLADTQYF.

In this sample, this clone turned up a few times. The genes are TRBV19 and TRBJ1-1, with D hard to call. Per the germline V gene, CDR1 is LNHDA and CDR2 is SQIVND (reference sequence). Trimming shortened V by 9 bases and J by 0 bases, and 14 bases separated the two germline ends. This CDR3 spans 14 amino acids. The CDR3 reads CASRGSLMNTEAFF. The CDR3 coding sequence is TGTGCCAGCCGCGGCAGCCTAATGAACACTGAAGCTTTCTTT.

V gene TRBV18 combines with J gene TRBJ1-1, with a possible D match to TRBD1 (5 bases). The germline gives CDR1 KGHSH, CDR2 LQKENI. Trimming removed 6 bases at V and 1 base at J, with 9 bases between. The CDR3 runs to 13 residues. CDR3: CASSPTGNTEAFF. CDR3 nucleotides: TGTGCCAGCTCGCCCACAGGGAACACTGAAGCTTTCTTT.

V gene TRBV7-2 combines with J gene TRBJ2-3; 11 bases align to TRBD1. CDR1 SGHTA and CDR2 FQGNSA come from the germline V gene. This CDR3 has 16 residues. Trimming took 3 bases from V and 4 from J; bases not matched to a gene: 6. The CDR3 DNA is TGTGCCAGCAGCTTGTCAGGGACAGGGGGGGCAGATACGCAGTATTTT. Its protein product is CASSLSGTGGADTQYF.

The rearrangement uses TRBV28 and TRBJ2-5; 7 positions match TRBD1. Per the germline V gene, CDR1 is MDHEN and CDR2 is SYDVKM. The V gene end was trimmed by 4 bases and the J gene end by 1 base; junction bases not matched to a gene: 15. CDR3 size: 18 residues. CDR3 bases: TGTGCCAGCAGTTGGTTTGCCCCAGCGTGGGACAGCCAAGAGACCCAGTACTTC. It translates to CASSWFAPAWDSQETQYF. The full variable domain, in which reference TRBV28 and TRBJ2-5 provide the parts outside the CDR3, is DVKVTQSSRYLVKRTGEKVFLECVQDMDHENMFWYRQDPGLGLRLIYFSYDVKMKEKGDIPEGYSVSREKKERFSLILESASTNQTSMYLCASSWFAPAWDSQETQYFGPGTRLLVL.

The J gene is TRBJ2-7, the V gene TRBV18, with no clear D. The CDR3 totals 13 residues. The V and J ends lost 2 bases and 5 bases respectively, with 10 bases between them. The germline gives CDR1 KGHSH, CDR2 LQKENI. The CDR3, as DNA: TGTGCCAGCTCACCATCTCAGTCCGACGAGCAGTACTTC. Residues: CASSPSQSDEQYF.

V is TRBV19 and J is TRBJ1-1; TRBD1 matches 8 bases. The V gene's germline CDR1 is LNHDA and CDR2 SQIVND (reference sequence). The CDR3 loop spans 16 amino acids. V was clipped by 7 bases and J by 0 bases; unmatched bases: 10. In nucleotides, the CDR3 is TGTGCCAGTAACCTCAGGACAGGGAGAATGAACACTGAAGCTTTCTTT. It is translated as CASNLRTGRMNTEAFF.

This rearrangement joins TRBV18 to TRBJ2-1; 9 nucleotides agree with TRBD2. V dropped 6 bases and J dropped 6; count of bases not matched to a gene: 9. Germline values: CDR1 KGHSH, CDR2 LQKENI. The CDR3 is 15 residues long. The CDR3 DNA reads TGTGCCAGCTCGCCTCTAGCGGGGACGGGCAATGAGCAGTTCTTC. This gives the protein CASSPLAGTGNEQFF.

The CDR3 loop reads CASSLETGNPYNEQFF. In DNA form, the CDR3 reads TGTGCCAGCAGCTTGGAGACAGGGAACCCCTACAATGAGCAGTTCTTC. The chain recombines TRBV11-3 with TRBJ2-1; 7 positions match TRBD1. Germline V gene sequence: CDR1 SGHNT, CDR2 YENEEA. CDR3 length equals 16 residues. V was pared by 3 bases and J by 2 bases, with 7 bases of the junction left unmatched.

The chain is built from TRBV7-3 and TRBJ2-7; 7 bases are a match to TRBD1. From germline, CDR1 is SGHTA and CDR2 FQGTGA. V shed 5 bases, J shed 7 bases, and the junction held 8 bases outside the gene matches. This CDR3 comprises 13 residues. Here the CDR3 DNA reads TGTGCCAGCAGCCTAGGACAGGAGCGGGAGCAGTACTTC. Its translation is CASSLGQEREQYF.

The genes are TRBV7-3 and TRBJ1-1, with D unclear. V lost 3 bases and J lost 6, with 11 bases in between. CDR3 length: 13 amino acids. Germline lookup yields CDR1 SGHTA and CDR2 FQGTGA. CDR3 bases: TGTGCCAGCAGCTTTAAATCCTCGGCTGAAGCTTTCTTT. Protein: CASSFKSSAEAFF.

CDR3: CASRTGTSGTFSYNEQFF. The CDR3 DNA follows: TGCGCCAGCAGGACCGGGACTAGCGGGACCTTCTCCTACAATGAGCAGTTCTTC. The genes are TRBV5-1 and TRBJ2-1, with 13 positions matching TRBD2. Germline V gene lookup returns CDR1 SGHRS and CDR2 YFSETQ. The CDR3 is made up of 18 amino acids. Trimming removed 5 bases from V and 0 bases from J; junction bases left unmatched: 8.